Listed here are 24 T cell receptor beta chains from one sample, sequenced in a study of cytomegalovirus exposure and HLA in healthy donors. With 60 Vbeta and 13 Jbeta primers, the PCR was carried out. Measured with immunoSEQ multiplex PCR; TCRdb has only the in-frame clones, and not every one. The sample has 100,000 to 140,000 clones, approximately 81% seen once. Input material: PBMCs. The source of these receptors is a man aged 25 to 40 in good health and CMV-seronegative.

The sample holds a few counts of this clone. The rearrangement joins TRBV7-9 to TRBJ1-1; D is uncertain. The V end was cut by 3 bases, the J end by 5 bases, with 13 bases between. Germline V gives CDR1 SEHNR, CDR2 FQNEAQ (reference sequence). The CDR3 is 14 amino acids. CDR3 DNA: TGTGCCAGCAGCTTCAAAAAGGAGGGTACTGAAGCTTTCTTT. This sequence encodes CASSFKKEGTEAFF.

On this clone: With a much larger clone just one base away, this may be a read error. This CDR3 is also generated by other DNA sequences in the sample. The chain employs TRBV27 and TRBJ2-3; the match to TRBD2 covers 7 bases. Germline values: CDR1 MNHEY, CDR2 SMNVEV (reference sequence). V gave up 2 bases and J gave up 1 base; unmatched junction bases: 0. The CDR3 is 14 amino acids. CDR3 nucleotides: TGTGCCAGCAGTTTAGCGGGGGGCACAGATACGCAGTATTTT. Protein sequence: CASSLAGGTDTQYF.

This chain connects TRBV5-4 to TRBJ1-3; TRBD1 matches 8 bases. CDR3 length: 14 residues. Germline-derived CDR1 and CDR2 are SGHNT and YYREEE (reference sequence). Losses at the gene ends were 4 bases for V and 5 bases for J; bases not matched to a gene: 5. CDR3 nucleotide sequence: TGTGCCAGCAGCGCCGGACAGGGTCGAAACACCATATATTTT. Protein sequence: CASSAGQGRNTIYF. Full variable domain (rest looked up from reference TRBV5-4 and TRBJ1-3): ETGVTQSPTHLIKTRGQQVTLRCSSQSGHNTVSWYQQALGQGPQFIFQYYREEENGRGNFPPRFSGLQFPNYSSELNVNALELDDSALYLCASSAGQGRNTIYFGEGSWLTVV.

The CDR3 reads CASSLSGGNQPQHF. DNA for the CDR3: TGTGCCAGCAGTTTGTCGGGGGGAAATCAGCCCCAGCATTTT. V gene TRBV28 combines with J gene TRBJ1-5, with D perhaps TRBD1 (5 bases). Trimming cost V 3 bases and J 4 bases, with 10 bases left between them. The CDR3 sequence is 14 residues long. Germline V lookup: CDR1 MDHEN, CDR2 SYDVKM.

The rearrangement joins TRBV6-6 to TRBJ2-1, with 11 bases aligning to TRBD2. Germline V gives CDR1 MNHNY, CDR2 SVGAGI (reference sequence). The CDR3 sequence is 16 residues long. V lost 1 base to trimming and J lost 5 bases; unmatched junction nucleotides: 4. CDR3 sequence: CASSYWGTSGHNEQFF. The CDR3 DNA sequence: TGTGCCAGCAGTTACTGGGGGACTAGCGGCCACAATGAGCAGTTCTTC.

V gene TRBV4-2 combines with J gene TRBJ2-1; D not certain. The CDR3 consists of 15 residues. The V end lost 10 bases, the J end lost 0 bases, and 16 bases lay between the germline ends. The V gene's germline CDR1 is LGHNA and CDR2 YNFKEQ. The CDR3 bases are TGTGCCACTTCGGTCGACTCGACCTCCTACAATGAGCAGTTCTTC. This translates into CATSVDSTSYNEQFF.

CDR3 DNA: TGTGCCAGCTCACCACCGGCACCTAGCACAGATACGCAGTATTTT. This encodes CASSPPAPSTDTQYF. The chain employs TRBV18 and TRBJ2-3; unclear D gene. Germline lookup yields CDR1 KGHSH and CDR2 LQKENI. The CDR3 has 15 amino acids. Trimming cost V 0 bases and J 0 bases, with 7 bases left between them.

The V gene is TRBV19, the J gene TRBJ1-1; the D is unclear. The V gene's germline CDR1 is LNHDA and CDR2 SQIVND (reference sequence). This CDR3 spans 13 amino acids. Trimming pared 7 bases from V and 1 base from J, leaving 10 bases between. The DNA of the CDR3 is TGTGCCAGTAACTTCGCGGCGAACACTGAAGCTTTCTTT. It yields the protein CASNFAANTEAFF.

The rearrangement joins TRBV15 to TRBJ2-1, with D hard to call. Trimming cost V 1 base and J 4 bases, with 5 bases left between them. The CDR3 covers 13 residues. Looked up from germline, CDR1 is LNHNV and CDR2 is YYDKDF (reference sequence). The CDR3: CATSRGQYNEQFF. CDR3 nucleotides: TGTGCCACCAGCAGAGGTCAGTACAATGAGCAGTTCTTC.

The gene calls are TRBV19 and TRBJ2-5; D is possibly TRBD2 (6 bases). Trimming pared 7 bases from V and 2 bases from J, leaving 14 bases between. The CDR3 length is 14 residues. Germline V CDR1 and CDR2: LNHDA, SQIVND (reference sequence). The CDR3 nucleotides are TGTGCCAGTAACCCGGGGGTGTTTCAAGAGACCCAGTACTTC. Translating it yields CASNPGVFQETQYF.

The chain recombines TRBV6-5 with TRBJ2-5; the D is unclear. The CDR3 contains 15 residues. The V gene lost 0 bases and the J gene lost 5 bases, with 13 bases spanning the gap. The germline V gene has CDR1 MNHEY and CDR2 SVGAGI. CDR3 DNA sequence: TGTGCCAGCAGTTACTCCCAGTTTAGCTCGGAGACCCAGTACTTC. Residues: CASSYSQFSSETQYF.

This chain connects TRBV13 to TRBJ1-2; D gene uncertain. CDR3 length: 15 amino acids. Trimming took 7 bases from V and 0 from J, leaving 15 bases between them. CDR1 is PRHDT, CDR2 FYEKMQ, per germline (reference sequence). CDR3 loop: CASTSILWSNYGYTF. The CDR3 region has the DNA TGTGCCAGCACCTCTATCCTTTGGTCTAACTATGGCTACACCTTC.

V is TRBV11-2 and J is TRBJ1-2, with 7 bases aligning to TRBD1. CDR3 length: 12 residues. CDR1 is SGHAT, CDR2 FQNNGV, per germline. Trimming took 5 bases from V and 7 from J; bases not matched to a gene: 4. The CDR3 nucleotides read TGTGCCAGCAGCGTAACAGGGGTTGGCTACACCTTC. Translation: CASSVTGVGYTF.

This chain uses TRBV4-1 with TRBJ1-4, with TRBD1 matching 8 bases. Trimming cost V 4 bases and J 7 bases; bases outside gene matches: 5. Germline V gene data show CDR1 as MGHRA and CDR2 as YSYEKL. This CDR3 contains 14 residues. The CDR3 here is CASSPTGAGEKLFF. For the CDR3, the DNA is TGCGCCAGCAGCCCGACAGGGGCCGGTGAAAAACTGTTTTTT.

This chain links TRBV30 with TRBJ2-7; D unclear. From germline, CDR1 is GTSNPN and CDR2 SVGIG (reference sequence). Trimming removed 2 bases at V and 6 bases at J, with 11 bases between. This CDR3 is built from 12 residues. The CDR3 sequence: CAWSLDSPEQYF. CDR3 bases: TGTGCCTGGAGTTTAGACTCTCCCGAGCAGTACTTC. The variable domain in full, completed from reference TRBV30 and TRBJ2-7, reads SQTIHQWPATLVQPVGSPLSLECTVEGTSNPNLYWYRQAAGRGLQLLFYSVGIGQISSEVPQNLSASRPQDRQFILSSKKLLLSDSGFYLCAWSLDSPEQYFGPGTRLTVT.

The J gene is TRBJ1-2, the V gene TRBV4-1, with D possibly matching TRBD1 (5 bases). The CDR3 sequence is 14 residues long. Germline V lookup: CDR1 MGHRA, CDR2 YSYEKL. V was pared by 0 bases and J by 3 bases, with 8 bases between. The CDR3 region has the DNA TGCGCCAGCAGCCAAGATGGCAGGGACTATGGCTACACCTTC. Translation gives CASSQDGRDYGYTF.

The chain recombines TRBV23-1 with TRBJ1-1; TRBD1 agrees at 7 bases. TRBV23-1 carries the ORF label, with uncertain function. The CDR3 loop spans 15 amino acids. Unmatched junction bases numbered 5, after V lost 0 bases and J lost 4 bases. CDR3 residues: CASSQSLSGGTEAFF. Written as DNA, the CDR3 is TGCGCCAGCAGTCAATCGTTATCAGGGGGCACTGAAGCTTTCTTT.

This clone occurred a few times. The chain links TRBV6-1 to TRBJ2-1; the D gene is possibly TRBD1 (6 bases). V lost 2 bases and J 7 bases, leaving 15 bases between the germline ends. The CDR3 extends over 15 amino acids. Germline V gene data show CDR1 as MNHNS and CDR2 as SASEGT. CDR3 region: CASSERAGVGNEQFF. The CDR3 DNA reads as TGTGCCAGCAGTGAAAGGGCAGGGGTTGGTAATGAGCAGTTCTTC.

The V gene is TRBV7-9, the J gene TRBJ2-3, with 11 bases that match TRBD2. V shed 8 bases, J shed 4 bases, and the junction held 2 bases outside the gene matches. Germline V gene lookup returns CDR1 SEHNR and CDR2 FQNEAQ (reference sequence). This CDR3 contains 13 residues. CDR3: CASATSGADTQYF. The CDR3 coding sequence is TGTGCCAGCGCGACTAGCGGGGCAGATACGCAGTATTTT.

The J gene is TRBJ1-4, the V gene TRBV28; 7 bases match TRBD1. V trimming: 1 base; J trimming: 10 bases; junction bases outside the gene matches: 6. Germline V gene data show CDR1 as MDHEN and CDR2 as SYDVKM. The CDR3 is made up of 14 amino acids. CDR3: CASSLFEGAGKLFF. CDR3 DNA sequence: TGTGCCAGCAGTTTATTTGAGGGGGCGGGAAAACTGTTTTTT. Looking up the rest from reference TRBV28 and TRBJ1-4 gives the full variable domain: DVKVTQSSRYLVKRTGEKVFLECVQDMDHENMFWYRQDPGLGLRLIYFSYDVKMKEKGDIPEGYSVSREKKERFSLILESASTNQTSMYLCASSLFEGAGKLFFGSGTQLSVL.

The CDR3, as DNA: TGTGCCGGCTCCGAGACAGGCGCTCGGGAAGGAGGTGAAAAACTGTTTTTT. It encodes CAGSETGAREGGEKLFF. The chain has TRBV30 and TRBJ1-4, with D perhaps TRBD1 (6 bases). Germline lookup yields CDR1 GTSNPN and CDR2 SVGIG (reference sequence). The V end was cut by 8 bases, the J end by 7 bases, with 29 bases between. This CDR3 has 17 amino acids.

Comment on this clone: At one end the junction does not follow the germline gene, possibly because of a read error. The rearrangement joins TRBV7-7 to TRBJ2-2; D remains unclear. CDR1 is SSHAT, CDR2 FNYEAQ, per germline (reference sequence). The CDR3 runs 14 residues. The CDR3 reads CASSLLSNTGELFF. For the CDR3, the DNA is TGTGCTAGCAGCCTATTGTCCAACACCGGGGAGCTGTTTTTT.

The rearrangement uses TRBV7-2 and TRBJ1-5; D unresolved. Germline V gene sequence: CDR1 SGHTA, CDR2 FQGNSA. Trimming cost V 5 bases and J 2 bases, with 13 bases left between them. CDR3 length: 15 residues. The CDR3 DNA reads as TGTGCCAGCAGCCCCCGAGATCGTGGCAATCAGCCCCAGCATTTT. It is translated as CASSPRDRGNQPQHF. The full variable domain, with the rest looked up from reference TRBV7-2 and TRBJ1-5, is GAGVSQSPSNKVTEKGKDVELRCDPISGHTALYWYRQSLGQGLEFLIYFQGNSAPDKSGLPSDRFSAERTGGSVSTLTIQRTQQEDSAVYLCASSPRDRGNQPQHFGDGTRLSIL.

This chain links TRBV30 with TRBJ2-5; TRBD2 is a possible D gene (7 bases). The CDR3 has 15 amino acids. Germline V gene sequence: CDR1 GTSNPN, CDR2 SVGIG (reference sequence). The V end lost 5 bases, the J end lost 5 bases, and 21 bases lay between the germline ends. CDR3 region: CAWDLLGGALETQYF. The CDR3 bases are TGTGCCTGGGACCTACTGGGGGGGGCCTTGGAGACCCAGTACTTC.